These 5 T cell receptor beta chains were sequenced from one sample in a study of Ad26.COV2.S vaccination and SARS-CoV-2 variants. The data were produced by immunoSEQ multiplex PCR, yet TCRdb's version contains in-frame clones alone and is incomplete. This sample carries about 400,000 clones, approximately 88% of them seen once, and the ten largest clones take 3.5% to 4%. This sample's treatment: around 19 received Ad26.COV2.S at low or high dose, single or two shots; five or six received placebo; per-sample allocation not given. Samples came from day 63 after the first vaccine or placebo injection. Sequencing used peripheral blood, obtained in a trial of Ad26.COV2.S vaccine versus placebo. The origin of the receptors is a person between 18 and 60 years old who received the Ad26.COV2.S COVID-19 vaccine or a placebo.

The CDR3 spells CASSSRGAQETQYF. The CDR3, as DNA: TGTGCCAGCAGCTCCAGGGGTGCCCAAGAGACCCAGTACTTC. The chain uses TRBV7-2 and TRBJ2-5; TRBD1 might be the D (6 bases). This CDR3 region has 14 residues. The V end was cut by 4 bases, the J end by 1 base, with 10 bases between. The germline CDR1 and CDR2 sequences are SGHTA and FQGNSA.

The chain carries TRBV7-8 and TRBJ2-3, with D uncertain. The V gene's germline CDR1 is SGHVS and CDR2 FQNEAQ. The CDR3 consists of 16 residues. With 6 bases removed from V and 0 bases from J, the gap between germline ends came to 16 bases. CDR3 in DNA: TGTGCCAGCAGGTACACATTGGGTCTTAGCACAGATACGCAGTATTTT. It encodes CASRYTLGLSTDTQYF. Full variable domain (rest looked up from reference TRBV7-8 and TRBJ2-3): GAGVSQSPRYKVAKRGQDVALRCDPISGHVSLFWYQQALGQGPEFLTYFQNEAQLDKSGLPSDRFFAERPEGSVSTLKIQRTQQEDSAVYLCASRYTLGLSTDTQYFGPGTRLTVL.

J is TRBJ2-7 and V is TRBV6-5, with TRBD2 matching 9 bases. With V trimmed by 5 bases and J by 1 base, 6 bases remained unmatched. The CDR3 extends over 15 amino acids. Germline-derived CDR1 and CDR2 are MNHEY and SVGAGI. As DNA, the CDR3 is TGTGCCAGCAGTACTCCGACTAGCGGTTCCTACGAGCAGTACTTC. Its protein is CASSTPTSGSYEQYF.

This chain connects TRBV10-1 to TRBJ2-3; D not certain. The CDR3 loop spans 13 amino acids. The V and J ends lost 4 bases and 4 bases respectively, with 9 bases between them. The V gene's germline CDR1 is WNHNN and CDR2 SYGVQD (reference sequence). The CDR3 sequence: CASSGPAPDTQYF. In DNA form, the CDR3 reads TGCGCCAGCAGTGGTCCGGCTCCAGATACGCAGTATTTT.

This chain links TRBV10-2 with TRBJ2-7; no clear D. The V end was cut by 5 bases, the J end by 2 bases, with 10 bases between. The CDR3 is made up of 13 amino acids. Germline loops: CDR1 WSHSY, CDR2 SAAADI. The CDR3 region is CASSIRQTYEQYF. In DNA, the CDR3 is TGCGCCAGCAGTATAAGACAAACCTACGAGCAGTACTTC.